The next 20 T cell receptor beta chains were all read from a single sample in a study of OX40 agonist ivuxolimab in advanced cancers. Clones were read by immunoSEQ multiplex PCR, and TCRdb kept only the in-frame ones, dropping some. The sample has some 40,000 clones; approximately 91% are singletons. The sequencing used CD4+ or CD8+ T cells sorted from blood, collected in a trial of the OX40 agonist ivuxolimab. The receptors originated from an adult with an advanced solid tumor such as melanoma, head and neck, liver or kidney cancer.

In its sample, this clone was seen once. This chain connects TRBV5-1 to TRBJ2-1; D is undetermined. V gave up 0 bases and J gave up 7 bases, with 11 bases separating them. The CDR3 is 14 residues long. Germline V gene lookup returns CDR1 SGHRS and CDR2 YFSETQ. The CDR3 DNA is TGCGCCAGCAGCTTGGCCATCTCCCGGAATGAGCAGTTCTTC. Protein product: CASSLAISRNEQFF.

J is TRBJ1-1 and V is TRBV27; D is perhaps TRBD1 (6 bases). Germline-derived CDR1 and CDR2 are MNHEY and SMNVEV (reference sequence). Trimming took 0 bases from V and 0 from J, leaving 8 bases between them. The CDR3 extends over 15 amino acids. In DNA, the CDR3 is TGTGCCAGCAGTTTATCGACAGGCTTGAACACTGAAGCTTTCTTT. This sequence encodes CASSLSTGLNTEAFF.

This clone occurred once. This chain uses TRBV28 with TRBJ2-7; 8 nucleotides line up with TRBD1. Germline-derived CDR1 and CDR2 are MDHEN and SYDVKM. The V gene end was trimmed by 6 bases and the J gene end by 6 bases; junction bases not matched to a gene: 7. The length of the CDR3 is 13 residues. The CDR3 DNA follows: TGTGCCAGCAGCTGGACAGGGACCCCCGAGCAGTACTTC. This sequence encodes CASSWTGTPEQYF.

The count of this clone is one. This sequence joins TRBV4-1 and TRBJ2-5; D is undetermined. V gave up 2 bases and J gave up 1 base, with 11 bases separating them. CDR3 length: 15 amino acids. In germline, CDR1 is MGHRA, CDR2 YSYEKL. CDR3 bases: TGCGCCAGCAGCCAAACGGCACGGATCCAAGAGACCCAGTACTTC. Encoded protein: CASSQTARIQETQYF.

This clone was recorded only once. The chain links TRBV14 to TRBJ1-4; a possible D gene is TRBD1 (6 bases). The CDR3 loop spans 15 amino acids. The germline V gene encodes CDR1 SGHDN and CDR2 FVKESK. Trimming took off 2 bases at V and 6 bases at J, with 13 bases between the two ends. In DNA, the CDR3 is TGTGCCAGCAGCCAACGGACAGAGAGATATGAAAAACTGTTTTTT. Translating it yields CASSQRTERYEKLFF.

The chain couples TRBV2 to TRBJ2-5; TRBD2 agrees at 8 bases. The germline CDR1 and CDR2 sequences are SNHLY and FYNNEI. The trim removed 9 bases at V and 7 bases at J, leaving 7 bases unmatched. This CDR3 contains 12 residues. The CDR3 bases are TGTGCCAGGAGCGGGAGCGGAGGGACCCAGTACTTC. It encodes CARSGSGGTQYF.

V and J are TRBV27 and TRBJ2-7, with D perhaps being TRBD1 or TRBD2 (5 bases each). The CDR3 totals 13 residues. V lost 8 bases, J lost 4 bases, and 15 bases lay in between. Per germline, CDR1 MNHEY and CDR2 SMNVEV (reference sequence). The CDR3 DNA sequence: TGTGCCAGCTCCCTAGGGACGGAATACGAGCAGTACTTC. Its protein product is CASSLGTEYEQYF.

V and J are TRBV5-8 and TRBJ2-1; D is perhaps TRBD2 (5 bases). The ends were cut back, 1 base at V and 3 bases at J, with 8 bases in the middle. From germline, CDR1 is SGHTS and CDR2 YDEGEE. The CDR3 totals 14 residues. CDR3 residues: CASSLRGNYNEQFF. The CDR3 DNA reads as TGTGCCAGCAGCTTGCGGGGTAACTACAATGAGCAGTTCTTC.

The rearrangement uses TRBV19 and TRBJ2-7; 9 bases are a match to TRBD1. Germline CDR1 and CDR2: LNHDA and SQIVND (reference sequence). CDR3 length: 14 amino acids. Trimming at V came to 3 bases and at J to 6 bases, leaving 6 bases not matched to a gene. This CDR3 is CASSMGQGVGEQYF. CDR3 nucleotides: TGTGCCAGTAGTATGGGACAGGGAGTGGGCGAGCAGTACTTC.

CDR3 bases: TGTGCCAGCACCCCGGGCCACGAGCAGTACTTC. Translating gives CASTPGHEQYF. The chain has TRBV6-5 and TRBJ2-7; D call uncertain. This CDR3 contains 11 residues. Trimming removed 7 bases from V and 5 bases from J, with 9 bases in between. The V gene's germline CDR1 is MNHEY and CDR2 SVGAGI.

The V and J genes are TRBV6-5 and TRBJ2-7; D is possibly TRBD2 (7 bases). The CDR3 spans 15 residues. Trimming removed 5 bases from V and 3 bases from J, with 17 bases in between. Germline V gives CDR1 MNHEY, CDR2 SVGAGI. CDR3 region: CASSVGGGAFYEQYF. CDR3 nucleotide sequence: TGTGCCAGCAGTGTTGGGGGGGGCGCGTTCTACGAGCAGTACTTC.

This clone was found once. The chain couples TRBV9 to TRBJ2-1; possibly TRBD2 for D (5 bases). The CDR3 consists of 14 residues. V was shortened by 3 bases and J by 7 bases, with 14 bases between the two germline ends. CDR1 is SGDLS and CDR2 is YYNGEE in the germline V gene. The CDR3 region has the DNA TGTGCCAGCAGCGCGCACTCGGGGATAAATGAGCAGTTCTTC. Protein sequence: CASSAHSGINEQFF.

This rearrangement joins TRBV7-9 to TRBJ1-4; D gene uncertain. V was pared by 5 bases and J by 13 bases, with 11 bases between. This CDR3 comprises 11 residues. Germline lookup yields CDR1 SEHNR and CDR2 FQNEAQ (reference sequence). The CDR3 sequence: CASSHGRGLFF. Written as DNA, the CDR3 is TGTGCCAGCAGCCATGGCCGTGGACTGTTTTTT.

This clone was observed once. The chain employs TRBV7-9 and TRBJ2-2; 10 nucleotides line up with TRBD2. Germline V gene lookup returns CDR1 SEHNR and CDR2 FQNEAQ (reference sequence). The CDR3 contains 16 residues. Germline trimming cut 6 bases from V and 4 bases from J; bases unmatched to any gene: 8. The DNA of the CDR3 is TGTGCCAGCAGACCACTGGGGACTAGCGCCACCGGGGAGCTGTTTTTT. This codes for CASRPLGTSATGELFF.

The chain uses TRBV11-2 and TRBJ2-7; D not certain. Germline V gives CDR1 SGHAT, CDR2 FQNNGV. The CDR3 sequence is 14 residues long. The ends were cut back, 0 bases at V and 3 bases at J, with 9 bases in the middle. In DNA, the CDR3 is TGTGCCAGCAGCTTAGATCCCGCAGGCTACGAGCAGTACTTC. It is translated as CASSLDPAGYEQYF.

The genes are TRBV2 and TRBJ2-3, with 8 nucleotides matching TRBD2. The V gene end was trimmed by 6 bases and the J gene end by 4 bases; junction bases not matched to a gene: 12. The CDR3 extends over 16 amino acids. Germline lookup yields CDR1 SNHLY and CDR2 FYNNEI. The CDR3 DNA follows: TGTGCCAGCAGCTGGACTAGCCGATTCAACCCAGATACGCAGTATTTT. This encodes CASSWTSRFNPDTQYF.

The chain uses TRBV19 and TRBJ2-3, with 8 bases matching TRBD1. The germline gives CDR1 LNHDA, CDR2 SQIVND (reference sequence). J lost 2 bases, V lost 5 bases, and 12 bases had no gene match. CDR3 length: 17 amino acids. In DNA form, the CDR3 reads TGTGCCAGTAGTTTCTCCCTATGGACAGGGCCCACAGATACGCAGTATTTT. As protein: CASSFSLWTGPTDTQYF.

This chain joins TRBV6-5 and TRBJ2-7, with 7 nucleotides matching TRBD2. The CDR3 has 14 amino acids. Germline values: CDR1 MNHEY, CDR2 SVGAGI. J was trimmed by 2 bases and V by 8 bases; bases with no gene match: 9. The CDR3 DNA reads TGTGCCAGCCCACCGGGACTAATCCCCTACGAGCAGTACTTC. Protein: CASPPGLIPYEQYF.

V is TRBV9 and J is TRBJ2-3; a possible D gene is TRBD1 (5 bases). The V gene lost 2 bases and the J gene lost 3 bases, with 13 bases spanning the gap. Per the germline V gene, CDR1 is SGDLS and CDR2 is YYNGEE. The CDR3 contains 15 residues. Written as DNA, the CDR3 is TGTGCCAGCAGCGTGGATTCAGGGCAGACAGATACGCAGTATTTT. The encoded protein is CASSVDSGQTDTQYF.

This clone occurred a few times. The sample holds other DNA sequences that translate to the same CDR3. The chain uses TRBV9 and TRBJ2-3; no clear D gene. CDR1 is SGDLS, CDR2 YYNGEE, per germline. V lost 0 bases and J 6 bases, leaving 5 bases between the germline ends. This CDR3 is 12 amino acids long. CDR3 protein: CASSVEGDTQYF. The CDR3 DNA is TGTGCCAGCAGCGTAGAAGGGGATACGCAGTATTTT.